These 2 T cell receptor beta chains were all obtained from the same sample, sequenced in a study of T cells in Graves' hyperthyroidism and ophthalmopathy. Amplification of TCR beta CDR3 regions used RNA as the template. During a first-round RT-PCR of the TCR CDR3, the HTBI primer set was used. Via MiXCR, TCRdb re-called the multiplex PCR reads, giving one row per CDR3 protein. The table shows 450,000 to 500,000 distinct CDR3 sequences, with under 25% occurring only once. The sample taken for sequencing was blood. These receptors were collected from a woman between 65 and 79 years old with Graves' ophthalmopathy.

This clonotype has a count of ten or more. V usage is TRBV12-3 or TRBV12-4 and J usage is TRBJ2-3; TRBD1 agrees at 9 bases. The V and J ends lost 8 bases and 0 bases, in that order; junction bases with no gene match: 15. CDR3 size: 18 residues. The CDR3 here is CASYARDRVRTSTDTQYF. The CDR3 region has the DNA TGTGCCAGCTATGCCCGGGACAGGGTACGAACTAGCACAGATACGCAGTATTTT.

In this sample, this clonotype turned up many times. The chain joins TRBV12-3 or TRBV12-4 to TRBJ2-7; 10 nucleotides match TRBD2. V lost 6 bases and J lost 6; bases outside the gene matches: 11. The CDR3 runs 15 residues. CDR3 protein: CASSWTSGGPGEQYF. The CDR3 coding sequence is TGTGCCAGCAGCTGGACTAGCGGCGGTCCGGGCGAGCAGTACTTC.